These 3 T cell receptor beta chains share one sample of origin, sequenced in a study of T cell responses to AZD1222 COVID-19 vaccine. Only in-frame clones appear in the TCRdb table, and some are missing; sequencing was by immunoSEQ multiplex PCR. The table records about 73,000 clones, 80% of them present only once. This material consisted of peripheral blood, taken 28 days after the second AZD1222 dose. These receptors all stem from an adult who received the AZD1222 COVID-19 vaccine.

The CDR3 spells CASSGGTSGRVREQFF. The CDR3 region has the DNA TGTGCCAGCAGTGGGGGGACTAGCGGGAGAGTACGGGAGCAGTTCTTC. This chain connects TRBV28 to TRBJ2-1; 14 bases are a match to TRBD2. Germline CDR1 MDHEN, CDR2 SYDVKM. Trimming at V came to 5 bases and at J to 10 bases, leaving 10 bases not matched to a gene. The CDR3 runs to 16 residues. The whole variable domain, filled in from reference TRBV28 and TRBJ2-1, reads DVKVTQSSRYLVKRTGEKVFLECVQDMDHENMFWYRQDPGLGLRLIYFSYDVKMKEKGDIPEGYSVSREKKERFSLILESASTNQTSMYLCASSGGTSGRVREQFFGPGTRLTVL.

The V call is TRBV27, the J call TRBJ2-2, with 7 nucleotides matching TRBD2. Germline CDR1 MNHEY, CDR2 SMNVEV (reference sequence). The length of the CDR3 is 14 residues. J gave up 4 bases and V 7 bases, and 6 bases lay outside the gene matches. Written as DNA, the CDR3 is TGTGCCAGCACCGTGGGACTATTCACCGGGGAGCTGTTTTTT. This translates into CASTVGLFTGELFF.

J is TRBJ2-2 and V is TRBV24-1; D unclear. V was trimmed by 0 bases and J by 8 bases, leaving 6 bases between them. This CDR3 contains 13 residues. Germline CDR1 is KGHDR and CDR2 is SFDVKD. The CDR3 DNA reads TGTGCCACCAGTGATTTGCGACCGGGGGAGCTGTTTTTT. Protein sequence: CATSDLRPGELFF.